These 19 T cell receptor beta chains share one sample of origin, sequenced in a study of cytomegalovirus exposure and HLA in healthy donors. PCR amplification relied on 60 Vbeta primers (plus 13 Jbeta primers). Here immunoSEQ multiplex PCR was the method, and the copy in TCRdb shows in-frame clones only, minus some. The profile shows approximately 50,000 clones, around 50% of them singletons. The sequencing sample was made of PBMCs. These receptors were collected from a human donor in good health.

CDR3 sequence reads: CASSELPTRGSEQFF. DNA of the CDR3: TGTGCCAGCAGTGAACTACCTACCCGGGGGTCCGAGCAGTTCTTC. The chain is built from TRBV6-1 and TRBJ2-1; TRBD2 is a possible D gene (6 bases). The CDR3 runs to 15 residues. Germline V lookup: CDR1 MNHNS, CDR2 SASEGT. V was clipped by 2 bases and J by 10 bases, with 18 bases between them.

The chain recombines TRBV14 with TRBJ1-6; TRBD1 might be the D (5 bases). The V and J ends lost 4 bases and 5 bases respectively, with 9 bases between them. This CDR3 is built from 14 residues. CDR1 and CDR2 (germline): SGHDN, FVKESK. This CDR3 reads CASSRTLHNSPLHF. In nucleotides, the CDR3 is TGTGCCAGCAGCCGGACACTTCATAATTCACCCCTCCACTTT.

The sample holds a few counts of this clone. The V call is TRBV6-1, the J call TRBJ2-5; 8 bases agree with TRBD1. CDR3 length equals 13 residues. V was clipped by 6 bases and J by 5 bases; unmatched bases: 5. The V gene's germline CDR1 is MNHNS and CDR2 SASEGT. In DNA, the CDR3 is TGTGCCAGCAGGATGGACAGGGTGGAGACCCAGTACTTC. It specifies CASRMDRVETQYF.

This clone occurred once. The chain links TRBV6-5 to TRBJ1-6; D ambiguous. Germline V lookup: CDR1 MNHEY, CDR2 SVGAGI. There are 16 residues in the CDR3. V lost 0 bases, J lost 6 bases, and 12 bases lay in between. Here the CDR3 DNA reads TGTGCCAGCAGTTACTCCGGGAGGCCCTTTAATTCACCCCTCCACTTT. It yields the protein CASSYSGRPFNSPLHF.

This clone came up a few times. This chain joins TRBV7-8 and TRBJ2-7, with 8 bases aligning to TRBD1. V lost 6 bases to trimming and J lost 3 bases; unmatched junction nucleotides: 13. The germline V gene encodes CDR1 SGHVS and CDR2 FQNEAQ. The CDR3 is 16 amino acids. The DNA of the CDR3 is TGTGCCAGCAGGTCCGGGGCAGGGGGCAAAAGCTACGAGCAGTACTTC. This encodes CASRSGAGGKSYEQYF.

V is TRBV30 and J is TRBJ2-1, with TRBD1 as a possible D gene (5 bases). The germline gives CDR1 GTSNPN, CDR2 SVGIG (reference sequence). This CDR3 spans 12 amino acids. V was clipped by 0 bases and J by 9 bases, with 9 bases between them. The CDR3 region is CAWSVDSSEQFF. The DNA for the CDR3 is TGTGCCTGGAGTGTAGACAGCAGTGAGCAGTTCTTC.

V is TRBV7-2 and J is TRBJ1-3; 9 nucleotides line up with TRBD1. Trimming took 5 bases from V and 7 from J; bases not matched to a gene: 18. CDR1 is SGHTA and CDR2 is FQGNSA in the germline V gene. The CDR3 runs to 18 residues. Here the CDR3 DNA reads TGTGCCAGCAGCCCAGGAAGAGGGGGACAGGGTCCGGGGAACACCATATATTTT. This gives the protein CASSPGRGGQGPGNTIYF.

The J gene is TRBJ1-4, the V gene TRBV30; TRBD1 aligns across 9 bases. J gave up 8 bases and V 3 bases, and 7 bases lay outside the gene matches. Germline CDR1 and CDR2: GTSNPN and SVGIG (reference sequence). The CDR3 length is 14 residues. The CDR3 DNA is TGTGCCTGGAGCGGGGACAGGGAACAAGAAAAACTGTTTTTT. Translating gives CAWSGDREQEKLFF.

This clone has more than one count but fewer than ten. V gene TRBV6-5 combines with J gene TRBJ1-2; 7 bases agree with TRBD1. The CDR3 loop spans 14 amino acids. V dropped 0 bases and J dropped 6; count of bases not matched to a gene: 4. Germline values: CDR1 MNHEY, CDR2 SVGAGI. CDR3: CASSYSGRGHGYTF. CDR3 DNA sequence: TGTGCCAGCAGTTACTCGGGAAGGGGGCATGGCTACACCTTC.

This clone was counted a single time. The V gene is TRBV7-2, the J gene TRBJ2-5; D is possibly TRBD2 (5 bases). Trimming took 0 bases from V and 2 from J, leaving 13 bases between them. Germline V CDR1 and CDR2: SGHTA, FQGNSA. The CDR3 runs to 16 residues. The CDR3: CASSLAIIRGQETQYF. In nucleotides, the CDR3 is TGTGCCAGCAGCTTAGCGATTATCCGGGGTCAAGAGACCCAGTACTTC. The variable domain in full, completed from reference TRBV7-2 and TRBJ2-5, reads GAGVSQSPSNKVTEKGKDVELRCDPISGHTALYWYRQSLGQGLEFLIYFQGNSAPDKSGLPSDRFSAERTGGSVSTLTIQRTQQEDSAVYLCASSLAIIRGQETQYFGPGTRLLVL.

The genes are TRBV2 and TRBJ2-1; D possibly corresponds to TRBD2 (5 bases). CDR3 size: 17 residues. Trimming took 2 bases from V and 5 from J, leaving 19 bases between them. Germline CDR1 and CDR2: SNHLY and FYNNEI. CDR3 residues: CASSENHPSGGHNEQFF. Here the CDR3 DNA reads TGTGCCAGCAGTGAAAATCACCCAAGCGGAGGTCACAATGAGCAGTTCTTC.

This clone turned up a few times. The J gene is TRBJ2-7, the V gene TRBV14; D might be TRBD1 (6 bases). CDR3 length: 15 residues. V was trimmed by 0 bases and J by 1 base, leaving 10 bases between them. The germline CDR1 and CDR2 sequences are SGHDN and FVKESK. The CDR3 bases are TGTGCCAGCAGCCAAGATGGCAGGGGTTCCTACGAGCAGTACTTC. Protein sequence: CASSQDGRGSYEQYF.

This chain links TRBV25-1 with TRBJ1-3; the D gene is possibly TRBD1 (5 bases). Trimming removed 7 bases at V and 2 bases at J, with 18 bases between. The CDR3 is 16 amino acids. The germline V gene encodes CDR1 MGHDK and CDR2 SYGVNS. The CDR3: CASTPRRGTTGNTIYF. The CDR3 nucleotides read TGTGCCAGCACTCCACGCCGGGGGACTACTGGAAACACCATATATTTT.

CDR3 nucleotide sequence: TGTGCCAGCTCATCTGGACAGAGGAGCTCTGAAGCTTTCTTT. This sequence encodes CASSSGQRSSEAFF. This chain uses TRBV18 with TRBJ1-1; tentative D call: TRBD1 (6 bases). V lost 5 bases, J lost 6 bases, and 16 bases lay in between. Germline values: CDR1 KGHSH, CDR2 LQKENI. This CDR3 is built from 14 residues.

On this clone itself: Additional DNA sequences in this sample encode the identical CDR3. The chain has TRBV18 and TRBJ1-1; 10 nucleotides line up with TRBD1. V trimming: 3 bases; J trimming: 3 bases; junction bases outside the gene matches: 1. The CDR3 has 14 amino acids. Germline V gives CDR1 KGHSH, CDR2 LQKENI. The CDR3 spells CASSPTGGDTEAFF. Written as DNA, the CDR3 is TGTGCCAGCTCACCGACAGGGGGCGACACTGAAGCTTTCTTT.

This clone was seen a few times. The V gene is TRBV5-6, the J gene TRBJ1-1; D unclear. V was shortened by 0 bases and J by 11 bases, with 14 bases between the two germline ends. Germline-derived CDR1 and CDR2 are SGHDT and YYEEEE. This CDR3 is 13 amino acids long. The CDR3 reads CASSLERVPWAFF. CDR3 DNA sequence: TGTGCCAGCAGCTTGGAGCGTGTTCCCTGGGCTTTCTTT. Based on the CDR3 plus reference TRBV5-6 and TRBJ1-1, the full variable domain is DAGVTQSPTHLIKTRGQQVTLRCSPKSGHDTVSWYQQALGQGPQFIFQYYEEEERQRGNFPDRFSGHQFPNYSSELNVNALLLGDSALYLCASSLERVPWAFFGQGTRLTVV.

This clone was seen more than once but under ten times. V gene TRBV5-6 combines with J gene TRBJ1-2; tentatively, D is TRBD1 (6 bases). The CDR3 runs to 16 residues. With 2 bases removed from V and 0 bases from J, the gap between germline ends came to 14 bases. CDR1 and CDR2 from the germline V gene are SGHDT and YYEEEE. The CDR3 protein is CASSFGGQVPNYGYTF. The DNA for the CDR3 is TGTGCCAGCAGCTTCGGGGGGCAGGTTCCTAACTATGGCTACACCTTC. The complete variable domain, with remaining parts taken from reference TRBV5-6 and TRBJ1-2, reads DAGVTQSPTHLIKTRGQQVTLRCSPKSGHDTVSWYQQALGQGPQFIFQYYEEEERQRGNFPDRFSGHQFPNYSSELNVNALLLGDSALYLCASSFGGQVPNYGYTFGSGTRLTVV.

On this clone itself: The same CDR3 can be traced to other DNA sequences in this sample. This chain uses TRBV11-2 with TRBJ2-5; no clear D gene. CDR1 is SGHAT, CDR2 FQNNGV, per germline. V was trimmed by 5 bases and J by 5 bases, leaving 9 bases between them. This CDR3 contains 12 residues. CDR3 sequence: CASSPRLETQYF. In DNA, the CDR3 is TGTGCCAGCAGCCCGCGGTTGGAGACCCAGTACTTC.

This chain uses TRBV27 with TRBJ2-1, with 12 bases aligning to TRBD2. The V gene end was trimmed by 4 bases and the J gene end by 6 bases; junction bases not matched to a gene: 10. Germline loops: CDR1 MNHEY, CDR2 SMNVEV (reference sequence). The CDR3 contains 17 residues. CDR3 in DNA: TGTGCCAGCAGTTCAATCATTGGGACTAGCGGGCGCAATGAGCAGTTCTTC. Translating gives CASSSIIGTSGRNEQFF.